One sample yielded the 6 T cell receptor beta chains listed below, sequenced in a study of response to subunit inactivated influenza vaccine. TCRdb re-called the RT-PCR reads through MiXCR, storing one row per CDR3 protein. This table holds 600,000 to 700,000 distinct CDR3 sequences, approximately 15% found once. The sample in question was PBMCs from blood, obtained about 14 days before vaccination. Receptor source: a man aged 45-65 years who received an inactivated influenza vaccine.

The genes are TRBV9 and TRBJ2-1; D is ambiguous. There are 16 residues in the CDR3. Germline lookup yields CDR1 SGDLS and CDR2 YYNGEE. V was clipped by 4 bases and J by 0 bases, with 14 bases between them. CDR3 sequence (DNA): TGTGCCAGCAGCCCCAGCTTCGGGTTCTCCTACAATGAGCAGTTCTTC. Protein: CASSPSFGFSYNEQFF.

This clonotype was seen a few times. The rearrangement uses TRBV5-6 and TRBJ2-5; D is perhaps TRBD1 (5 bases). The germline V gene has CDR1 SGHDT and CDR2 YYEEEE. The CDR3 is 15 residues long. V dropped 3 bases and J dropped 3 bases, with 15 bases sitting between them. The CDR3 here is CASSSITAGKETQYF. The DNA of the CDR3 is TGTGCCAGCAGCTCGATAACAGCAGGGAAAGAGACCCAGTACTTC.

This chain joins TRBV24-1 and TRBJ2-1; 10 bases are a match to TRBD2. CDR1 KGHDR and CDR2 SFDVKD come from the germline V gene. V trimming: 3 bases; J trimming: 8 bases; junction bases outside the gene matches: 9. The CDR3 totals 16 residues. CDR3 loop: CATSDTSGRAFYEQFF. The CDR3 nucleotides read TGTGCCACCAGTGATACCAGCGGGAGGGCCTTCTATGAGCAGTTCTTC.

This clonotype was observed a few times. This chain connects TRBV4-3 to TRBJ1-1, with TRBD1 as a possible D gene (5 bases). V was cut by 0 bases and J by 8 bases, with 10 bases left in between. Germline CDR1 is LGHNA and CDR2 is YSLEER. This CDR3 is 13 amino acids long. This chain's CDR3 is CASSQDEPGEAFF. The CDR3 bases are TGCGCCAGCAGCCAAGATGAGCCAGGGGAAGCTTTCTTT.

The chain carries TRBV3-1 and TRBJ2-7; 7 bases align to TRBD2. The CDR3 runs to 15 residues. The V segment lost 1 base and the J segment 10 bases; nucleotides outside the gene matches: 13. Germline loops: CDR1 LGHDT, CDR2 YNNKEL (reference sequence). CDR3 loop: CASSQVKLTSGNQYF. As DNA, the CDR3 is TGTGCCAGCAGCCAAGTAAAATTAACCAGCGGGAACCAGTACTTC.

This clonotype appeared a few times. This chain links TRBV20-1 with TRBJ2-1, with TRBD2 matching over 10 bases. The CDR3 contains 14 residues. Trimming cost V 3 bases and J 3 bases; bases outside gene matches: 2. Germline values: CDR1 DFQATT, CDR2 SNEGSKA (reference sequence). The DNA of the CDR3 is TGCAGTGCTAGGGGGACTAGCGACTACAATGAGCAGTTCTTC. Protein: CSARGTSDYNEQFF.